The 16 T cell receptor beta chains below were found in one sample sequenced in a study of T cell repertoires in cytomegalovirus infection (dated by TCRdb to the late 2010s). No antigens are known for them. In the paper's terms, the treatment or condition label means: in vitro stimulation with specific CMV peptide epitopes to enrich CMV-specific T cells. Data came from an Illumina HiSeq 1500. The public reads were reanalyzed by TCRdb: fastp trimming at Q25, MiXCR alignment, in-frame beta chains only. CDR3 protein sequences are deduplicated, and each keeps its most common genes and DNA. For this sample there are 450,000 to 650,000 distinct CDR3 sequences; over 35% appear just once. Together, the top ten hold around 48% of the sample. Sequencing was performed on cultured PBMCs, taken from culture after CMV antigen stimulation. The receptors originated from a human donor in good health (CMV status not recorded). Some clones in this sample may be carry-over from other donors' samples.

The sample holds a few counts of this clonotype. This rearrangement joins TRBV2 to TRBJ1-5; D unclear. The V gene's germline CDR1 is SNHLY and CDR2 FYNNEI. Trimming took off 6 bases at V and 4 bases at J, with 10 bases between the two ends. This CDR3 spans 13 amino acids. The CDR3 is CASRSYGNQPQHF. CDR3 DNA: TGTGCCAGCAGGTCGTATGGTAATCAGCCCCAGCATTTT.

The rearrangement links TRBV20-1 to TRBJ2-7; the match to TRBD2 covers 9 bases. The CDR3 spans 17 residues. J gave up 0 bases and V 3 bases, and 12 bases lay outside the gene matches. The germline CDR1 and CDR2 sequences are DFQATT and SNEGSKA (reference sequence). DNA of the CDR3: TGCAGTGCTAGTGGGGCTAGCGGGACGTATAGCTCCTACGAGCAGTACTTC. It translates to CSASGASGTYSSYEQYF.

The chain carries TRBV3-1 and TRBJ2-3; possibly TRBD1 or TRBD2 for D (5 bases each). V lost 4 bases and J 8 bases, leaving 13 bases between the germline ends. Germline V gene lookup returns CDR1 LGHDT and CDR2 YNNKEL (reference sequence). The CDR3 is made up of 13 amino acids. The CDR3 region is CASSPRDVGTQYF. The DNA of the CDR3 is TGTGCCAGCAGCCCAAGGGACGTGGGTACGCAGTATTTT.

V is TRBV7-9 and J is TRBJ2-3; the match to TRBD1 covers 7 bases. CDR3 length: 17 residues. J gave up 4 bases and V 5 bases, and 15 bases lay outside the gene matches. Germline V gene sequence: CDR1 SEHNR, CDR2 FQNEAQ (reference sequence). CDR3 coding DNA: TGTGCCAGCAGCACTAGTGGGGCGACAGGGACGGCAGATACGCAGTATTTT. Amino acids: CASSTSGATGTADTQYF. Full variable domain (missing parts from reference TRBV7-9 and TRBJ2-3): DTGVSQNPRHKITKRGQNVTFRCDPISEHNRLYWYRQTLGQGPEFLTYFQNEAQLEKSRLLSDRFSAERPKGSFSTLEIQRTEQGDSAMYLCASSTSGATGTADTQYFGPGTRLTVL.

The rearrangement uses TRBV12-3 or TRBV12-4 and TRBJ2-7, with 13 bases matching TRBD2. The CDR3 covers 14 residues. V was clipped by 6 bases and J by 5 bases; unmatched bases: 4. This CDR3 is CASRRTSGSHEQYF. In DNA, the CDR3 is TGTGCCAGCAGGAGGACTAGCGGGAGCCACGAGCAGTACTTC.

The genes are TRBV2 and TRBJ1-2; no reliable D call. V was clipped by 4 bases and J by 0 bases, with 12 bases between them. CDR1 is SNHLY, CDR2 FYNNEI, per germline. This CDR3 is built from 15 residues. Here the CDR3 reads CASSALGDSNYGYTF. The CDR3 nucleotides read TGTGCCAGCAGTGCCCTGGGAGATTCTAACTATGGCTACACCTTC.

The chain carries TRBV5-1 and TRBJ2-1; 7 bases fit TRBD1. The CDR3 extends over 14 amino acids. V shed 6 bases and J 9 bases; nucleotides not matched to a gene: 12. Per germline, CDR1 SGHRS and CDR2 YFSETQ. The CDR3 coding sequence is TGCGCCAGCACGGGACAGACGATAGGTACTGAGCAGTTCTTC. Its translation: CASTGQTIGTEQFF.

This clonotype was seen a few times. The chain carries TRBV7-2 and TRBJ1-4; no firm D call. The CDR3 contains 13 residues. V gave up 6 bases and J gave up 4 bases, with 9 bases separating them. Germline CDR1 is SGHTA and CDR2 is FQGNSA. CDR3: CASSPWSNEKLFF. CDR3 coding DNA: TGTGCCAGCAGTCCTTGGAGTAATGAAAAACTGTTTTTT.

The chain combines TRBV19 with TRBJ2-7, with no clear D. Trimming removed 3 bases at V and 5 bases at J, with 14 bases between. CDR3 size: 14 residues. Germline-derived CDR1 and CDR2 are LNHDA and SQIVND (reference sequence). CDR3 bases: TGTGCCAGTAGTATCCGGGCCCAAAGCAACGAGCAGTACTTC. Translation gives CASSIRAQSNEQYF.

This clonotype has only a few counts. V usage is TRBV7-9 and J usage is TRBJ1-5, with no clear D. The V gene lost 5 bases and the J gene lost 3 bases, with 8 bases spanning the gap. The V gene's germline CDR1 is SEHNR and CDR2 FQNEAQ (reference sequence). The CDR3 is 13 residues long. The CDR3 nucleotides are TGTGCCAGCAGCCGTGCGCTCAATCAGCCCCAGCATTTT. This gives the protein CASSRALNQPQHF.

The gene calls are TRBV6-6 and TRBJ2-1; D call uncertain. Germline values: CDR1 MNHNY, CDR2 SVGAGI (reference sequence). The CDR3 is 12 residues long. The ends were cut back, 2 bases at V and 5 bases at J, with 4 bases in the middle. CDR3 nucleotides: TGTGCCAGCAGTTACGGCGACAATGAGCAGTTCTTC. Its protein product is CASSYGDNEQFF.

The chain links TRBV6-1 to TRBJ2-5; no reliable D call. This CDR3 comprises 11 residues. Germline-derived CDR1 and CDR2 are MNHNS and SASEGT. V was pared by 5 bases and J by 3 bases, with 4 bases between. The CDR3 region is CASSYEETQYF. The CDR3 DNA is TGTGCCAGCAGTTATGAAGAGACCCAGTACTTC.

The chain carries TRBV5-1 and TRBJ2-2; a possible D gene is TRBD2 (6 bases). Trimming removed 0 bases at V and 0 bases at J, with 18 bases between. CDR1 is SGHRS, CDR2 YFSETQ, per germline. The CDR3 spans 19 residues. In DNA form, the CDR3 reads TGCGCCAGCAGCTTGGCAGCTAGCGCCTACCTCGCGAACACCGGGGAGCTGTTTTTT. It yields the protein CASSLAASAYLANTGELFF. The variable domain in full, completed from reference TRBV5-1 and TRBJ2-2, reads KAGVTQTPRYLIKTRGQQVTLSCSPISGHRSVSWYQQTPGQGLQFLFEYFSETQRNKGNFPGRFSGRQFSNSRSEMNVSTLELGDSALYLCASSLAASAYLANTGELFFGEGSRLTVL.

This clonotype was counted ten times or more. The V call is TRBV7-8, the J call TRBJ1-1; a weak D match, TRBD1 (5 bases). V was cut by 5 bases and J by 5 bases, with 15 bases left in between. The germline CDR1 and CDR2 sequences are SGHVS and FQNEAQ. The CDR3 runs to 14 residues. The CDR3 DNA reads as TGTGCCAGCAGCCCTCAGGGTTTCGGGACTGAAGCTTTCTTT. The encoded protein is CASSPQGFGTEAFF.

The V call is TRBV19, the J call TRBJ1-5; 11 positions match TRBD1. The germline V gene encodes CDR1 LNHDA and CDR2 SQIVND (reference sequence). The length of the CDR3 is 17 residues. The ends lost 7 bases at V and 3 bases at J; junction bases unmatched: 11. CDR3 nucleotide sequence: TGTGCCAGTACCCCCCGTGGACAGGGGGCCTTCAATCAGCCCCAGCATTTT. This translates into CASTPRGQGAFNQPQHF.

This clonotype was found a few times. The rearrangement joins TRBV28 to TRBJ1-5; D gene uncertain. The V gene's germline CDR1 is MDHEN and CDR2 SYDVKM. The CDR3 extends over 16 amino acids. The ends were cut back, 7 bases at V and 0 bases at J, with 16 bases in the middle. The CDR3 protein is CASNTIGQTSNQPQHF. The DNA of the CDR3 is TGTGCCAGCAATACGATCGGGCAGACTAGCAATCAGCCCCAGCATTTT.